This T cell receptor beta chain was obtained from a study of blood T cell repertoires in COVID-19. The wider study: Acute and convalescent COVID-19 samples came from the United States, Italy and Spain. The analysed material was cDNA or gDNA that came from T cells, B-cell-depleted T cells, or PBMCs.

There are 16 residues in the CDR3. With V trimmed by 0 bases and J by 10 bases, 4 bases remained unmatched. Germline-derived CDR1 and CDR2 are LNHNV and YYDKDF (reference sequence). Study processing details: Amplifying reference gene primers gave estimates of nucleated cell counts. Data came from immunoSEQ multiplex PCR; TCRdb stores just in-frame clones and leaves some out. V, J and clone size derive from that table, while D and trimming were established from the DNA sequence. The table includes around 100,000 clones, less than 80% detected once. The sample comprised peripheral blood. V is TRBV15 and J is TRBJ1-6; 12 bases map to TRBD1. This receptor was identified in a man aged 65 to 79 with active or convalescent COVID-19. The CDR3 loop reads CATSRDGDRGRSPLHF. CDR3 bases: TGTGCCACCAGCAGAGATGGGGACAGGGGGCGATCACCCCTCCACTTT.